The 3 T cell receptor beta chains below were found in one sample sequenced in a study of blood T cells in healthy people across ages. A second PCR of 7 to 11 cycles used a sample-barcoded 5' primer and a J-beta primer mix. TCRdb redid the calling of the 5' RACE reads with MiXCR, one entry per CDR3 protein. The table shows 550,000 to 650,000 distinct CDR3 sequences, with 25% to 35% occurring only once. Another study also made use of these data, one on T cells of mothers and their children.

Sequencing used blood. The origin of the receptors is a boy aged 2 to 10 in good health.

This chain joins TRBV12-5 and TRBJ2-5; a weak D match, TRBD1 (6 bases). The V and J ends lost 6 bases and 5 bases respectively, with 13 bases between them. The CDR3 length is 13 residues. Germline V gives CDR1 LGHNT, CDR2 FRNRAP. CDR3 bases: TGTGCTAGTGGCTTGACAGGCGGGGAGACCCAGTACTTC. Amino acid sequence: CASGLTGGETQYF.

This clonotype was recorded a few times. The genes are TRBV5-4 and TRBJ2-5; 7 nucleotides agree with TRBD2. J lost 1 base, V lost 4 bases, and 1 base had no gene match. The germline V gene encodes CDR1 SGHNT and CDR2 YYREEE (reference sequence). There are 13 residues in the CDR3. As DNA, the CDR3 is TGTGCCAGCAGCGGGAGGGGCCAAGAGACCCAGTACTTC. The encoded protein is CASSGRGQETQYF.

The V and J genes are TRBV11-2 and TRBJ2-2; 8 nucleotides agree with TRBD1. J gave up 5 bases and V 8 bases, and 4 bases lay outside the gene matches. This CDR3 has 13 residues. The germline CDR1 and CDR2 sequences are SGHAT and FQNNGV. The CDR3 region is CASSRGRTGELFF. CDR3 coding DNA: TGTGCCAGCTCCAGGGGGCGGACCGGGGAGCTGTTTTTT.